The rows below give T cell receptor beta chains drawn from one sample of a study of human T cells and chemical hapten exposure. TCRdb itself ran the reads through MiXCR, one entry per CDR3 protein. The sample yields 95,000 to 150,000 distinct CDR3 sequences, approximately 9.3% seen once. Sequencing input: whole blood. Receptors originate from a human donor in good health. Some clones in this sample may be carry-over from other donors' samples. Both conserved end residues are part of each CDR3. A D gene is named only where the DNA matches it firmly. Only part of the rows carry a size: once, few, many, or a class if the clone is expanded.

abundance	d_gene	v_gene	j_gene	CDR3aa	CDR3nt
NA	TRBD2	TRBV6-6	TRBJ2-1	CASSYSLAGEQFF	TGTGCCAGCAGTTACTCTCTAGCGGGGGAGCAGTTCTTC
few	TRBD1	TRBV12-3/TRBV12-4	TRBJ2-7	CASSLRGQNYEQYF	TGTGCCAGCAGTTTAAGGGGACAGAATTACGAGCAGTACTTC
NA	NA	TRBV9	TRBJ1-1	CASSVATGSAEAFF	TGTGCCAGCAGCGTAGCAACCGGGTCGGCTGAAGCTTTCTTT
few	TRBD2	TRBV9	TRBJ2-1	CASSVGLAGGSNEQFF	TGTGCCAGCAGCGTAGGACTAGCGGGAGGTAGCAATGAGCAGTTCTTC
few	TRBD2	TRBV20-1	TRBJ2-1	CSASGRIPYEQFF	TGCAGTGCTAGCGGGAGGATCCCCTATGAGCAGTTCTTC
NA	TRBD2	TRBV4-1	TRBJ2-5	CASSQDLGGGREETQYF	TGCGCCAGCAGCCAAGATCTTGGCGGGGGGCGTGAAGAGACCCAGTACTTC
many	TRBD1	TRBV27	TRBJ1-5	CATQSQGALWQPQHF	TGTGCCACCCAGTCCCAGGGGGCGCTTTGGCAGCCCCAGCATTTT
few	NA	TRBV14	TRBJ2-7	CASSQESGRFYEQYF	TGTGCCAGCAGCCAAGAATCGGGACGGTTCTACGAGCAGTACTTC
NA	NA	TRBV7-2	TRBJ1-5	CASSLVGDLHNQPQHF	TGTGCCAGCAGCTTAGTGGGCGATCTCCACAATCAGCCCCAGCATTTT
many	NA	TRBV7-8	TRBJ1-4	CASSPGWGNEKLFF	TGTGCCAGCAGCCCGGGGTGGGGAAATGAAAAACTGTTTTTT
few	TRBD2	TRBV27	TRBJ2-7	CASRGLAHEQYF	TGTGCCAGCAGGGGACTAGCCCACGAGCAGTACTTC
few	NA	TRBV12-5	TRBJ2-1	CASGVSGSYNEQFF	TGTGCTAGTGGGGTGAGCGGTTCCTACAATGAGCAGTTCTTC
NA	NA	TRBV19	TRBJ1-5	CASSLELGRSNQPQHF	TGTGCCAGTAGTCTAGAATTGGGCAGGAGCAATCAGCCCCAGCATTTT
NA	TRBD2	TRBV5-1	TRBJ2-1	CASSSGLAGVFEQFF	TGCGCCAGCAGCTCGGGACTAGCGGGAGTGTTTGAGCAGTTCTTC
NA	NA	TRBV5-1	TRBJ1-1	CASSLNTPGTEAFF	TGCGCCAGCAGCTTGAATACTCCGGGCACTGAAGCTTTCTTT
NA	NA	TRBV12-3/TRBV12-4	TRBJ2-7	CASSFTSGLREQYF	TGTGCCAGCAGTTTCACCAGCGGCCTCCGCGAGCAGTACTTC
many	NA	TRBV5-6	TRBJ1-5	CASSLGTDNQPQHF	TGTGCCAGCAGCTTGGGGACAGACAATCAGCCCCAGCATTTT
few	TRBD2	TRBV5-1	TRBJ2-2	CASSLFSGTPTGELFF	TGCGCCAGCAGCTTATTTAGCGGGACCCCCACCGGGGAGCTGTTTTTT
many	NA	TRBV6-2/TRBV6-3	TRBJ2-3	CASSQADTDTQYF	TGTGCCAGCAGTCAGGCTGACACAGATACGCAGTATTTT
many	NA	TRBV4-3	TRBJ2-2	CASSRDPPDSTGELFF	TGCGCCAGCAGCCGCGACCCGCCGGACAGCACCGGGGAGCTGTTTTTT
few	TRBD2	TRBV6-1	TRBJ2-7	CASSVLAGSGREQYF	TGTGCCAGCAGTGTACTAGCGGGATCGGGGAGGGAGCAGTACTTC
many	NA	TRBV20-1	TRBJ1-2	CSVFTRNGNYGYTF	TGCAGTGTTTTCACACGGAACGGTAACTATGGCTACACCTTC
NA	TRBD2	TRBV6-5	TRBJ2-1	CASSYRKGLAYEQFF	TGTGCCAGCAGTTACCGGAAGGGACTAGCGTATGAGCAGTTCTTC
many	NA	TRBV4-2	TRBJ1-3	CASSQEISGEGNTIYF	TGTGCCAGCAGCCAAGAAATTTCCGGGGAGGGAAACACCATATATTTT
many	NA	TRBV5-4	TRBJ2-7	CASSFDNSYEQYF	TGTGCCAGCAGCTTCGACAATTCCTACGAGCAGTACTTC
NA	TRBD2	TRBV7-9	TRBJ2-1	CASSRPTSGVSSYNEQFF	TGTGCCAGCAGCCGACCCACTAGCGGTGTGAGCTCCTACAATGAGCAGTTCTTC
NA	TRBD1	TRBV2	TRBJ2-7	CASLDRGRSYEQYF	TGTGCCAGCCTCGACAGGGGGCGAAGCTACGAGCAGTACTTC
many	TRBD2	TRBV6-5	TRBJ2-7	CASTRASGASYEQYF	TGTGCCAGCACTCGGGCTAGCGGGGCATCCTACGAGCAGTACTTC
many	NA	TRBV3-1	TRBJ1-1	CASSQEGAGANTEAFF	TGTGCCAGCAGCCAAGAAGGGGCAGGGGCGAACACTGAAGCTTTCTTT
NA	NA	TRBV19	TRBJ1-4	CASSGHTGGTANEKLFF	TGTGCCAGTAGTGGACATACGGGGGGCACAGCTAATGAAAAACTGTTTTTT
NA	NA	TRBV6-2/TRBV6-3	TRBJ2-7	CASRSVLSYEQYF	TGTGCCAGCAGGAGCGTCCTAAGCTACGAGCAGTACTTC
few	NA	TRBV9	TRBJ2-3	CASSVELTADTQYF	TGTGCCAGCAGCGTAGAGTTGACGGCAGATACGCAGTATTTT
many	TRBD1	TRBV18	TRBJ2-5	CASSPRDRVQETQYF	TGTGCCAGCTCACCAAGGGACAGAGTTCAAGAGACCCAGTACTTC
few	NA	TRBV10-3	TRBJ2-7	CAISESLVAGRGREQYF	TGTGCCATCAGTGAGAGTCTTGTAGCGGGCAGGGGGCGCGAGCAGTACTTC
many	NA	TRBV6-1	TRBJ1-1	CASSDRAKAMNTEAFF	TGTGCCAGCAGTGATCGGGCCAAGGCCATGAACACTGAAGCTTTCTTT
NA	TRBD1	TRBV18	TRBJ2-5	CASSPQGQETQYF	TGTGCCAGCTCCCCACAGGGGCAAGAGACCCAGTACTTC
NA	NA	TRBV7-9	TRBJ2-1	CASSRTGSSYNEQFF	TGTGCCAGCAGTCGGACGGGAAGCTCCTACAATGAGCAGTTCTTC
few	NA	TRBV9	TRBJ2-5	CASSVGQIQETQYF	TGTGCCAGCAGCGTAGGGCAGATACAAGAGACCCAGTACTTC
NA	TRBD2	TRBV12-3/TRBV12-4	TRBJ2-1	CASSGPGLAGGSSYNEQFF	TGTGCCAGCAGTGGGCCGGGACTAGCGGGAGGGAGCTCCTACAATGAGCAGTTCTTC